The 10 T cell receptor beta chains below come from one sample, sequenced in a study of vaccination effects on CD4 cells after COVID-19. No antigen is known for these receptors. Assay used: immunoSEQ multiplex PCR; TCRdb lists only in-frame clones, some missing. The sample includes some 68,000 clones, 80% seen only once; the top ten take 9% to 15%. With the ViraFEST assay, the study expanded antigen-specific CD4+ T cells using viral peptide pools, then sequenced them. Subsequent to a culture period of nine to ten days, CD4+ T cells were isolated. Nobody among the vaccine recipients had prior SARS-CoV-2 infection (nucleocapsid antibodies were negative). Here the sequenced sample was CD4+ T cells from PBMCs cultured with SARS-CoV-2 spike peptides, taken before COVID-19 vaccination. All receptors come from a human donor who received a COVID-19 vaccine.

The CDR3 loop is CASSRGQYNEQFF. DNA of the CDR3: TGTGCCAGCTCACGAGGACAATACAATGAGCAGTTCTTC. The chain carries TRBV18 and TRBJ2-1; D might be TRBD1 (5 bases). In germline, CDR1 is KGHSH, CDR2 LQKENI. V was cut by 4 bases and J by 4 bases, with 8 bases left in between. The CDR3 totals 13 residues.

The J gene is TRBJ2-6, the V gene TRBV5-1, with unresolved D. This CDR3 is built from 14 residues. Per the germline V gene, CDR1 is SGHRS and CDR2 is YFSETQ. Between the trimmed V and J ends, which lost 2 bases and 1 base, there was a span of 4 bases. In nucleotides, the CDR3 is TGCGCCAGCAGCTTAGTGTCTGGGGCCAACGTCCTGACTTTC. Translated: CASSLVSGANVLTF.

The V and J genes are TRBV18 and TRBJ2-7; 10 bases are a match to TRBD1. The CDR3 loop spans 16 amino acids. V trimming: 5 bases; J trimming: 2 bases; junction bases outside the gene matches: 9. Germline V gene data show CDR1 as KGHSH and CDR2 as LQKENI. The CDR3 bases are TGTGCCAGCTCATTAGCGGGGACAGGGGACACCTACGAGCAGTACGTC. This encodes CASSLAGTGDTYEQYV.

This clone was seen more than once but under ten times. CDR3 nucleotides: TGTGCCAGCAGCTTAGTTTGCAGAAGGAGCAATTCACCCCTCCACTTT. It yields the protein CASSLVCRRSNSPLHF. This chain connects TRBV7-7 to TRBJ1-6; D not certain. The germline V gene encodes CDR1 SSHAT and CDR2 FNYEAQ (reference sequence). The ends were cut back, 1 base at V and 7 bases at J, with 14 bases in the middle. There are 16 residues in the CDR3.

The chain has TRBV5-6 and TRBJ2-1; 9 positions match TRBD1. The germline V gene has CDR1 SGHDT and CDR2 YYEEEE. This CDR3 contains 19 residues. V trimming: 1 base; J trimming: 8 bases; junction bases outside the gene matches: 19. Here the CDR3 DNA reads TGTGCCAGCAGCTTGCCGCGCCTGCGGGGACAGGGAGTTAGATATGAGCAGTTCTTC. Translated: CASSLPRLRGQGVRYEQFF.

This clone occurred a few times. The chain recombines TRBV7-9 with TRBJ1-2; D is unclear. The CDR3 spans 14 residues. Germline V lookup: CDR1 SEHNR, CDR2 FQNEAQ (reference sequence). The V and J ends lost 5 bases and 4 bases respectively, with 14 bases between them. CDR3 sequence (DNA): TGTGCCAGCAGCCTTGATCAGGAGGTCTATGGCTACACCTTC. Protein sequence: CASSLDQEVYGYTF.

This clone showed up just a few times. The rearrangement joins TRBV6-4 to TRBJ2-3; possible D gene TRBD1, 5 bases. Germline CDR1 MRHNA, CDR2 SNTAGT. V was pared by 6 bases and J by 2 bases, with 15 bases between. The CDR3 is 15 amino acids. The CDR3 sequence is CASSATGYDTDTQYF. Written as DNA, the CDR3 is TGTGCCAGCAGCGCTACAGGTTATGACACAGATACGCAGTATTTT.

The V gene is TRBV6-5, the J gene TRBJ2-3; 8 nucleotides agree with TRBD2. The germline CDR1 and CDR2 sequences are MNHEY and SVGAGI. The trim removed 8 bases at V and 0 bases at J, leaving 1 base unmatched. The CDR3 has 13 amino acids. The CDR3 protein is CASRGGSTDTQYF. The CDR3 nucleotides read TGTGCCAGCCGGGGGGGAAGCACAGATACGCAGTATTTT.

CDR3 protein: CASSYSSRSYNSPLHF. The CDR3 region has the DNA TGTGCCAGCAGTTACAGCAGTCGCTCCTATAATTCACCCCTCCACTTT. The V gene is TRBV6-5, the J gene TRBJ1-6; D call uncertain. This CDR3 region has 16 residues. The ends were cut back, 2 bases at V and 0 bases at J, with 8 bases in the middle. The V gene's germline CDR1 is MNHEY and CDR2 SVGAGI.

This rearrangement joins TRBV30 to TRBJ1-5; D possibly corresponds to TRBD1 (5 bases). The V gene's germline CDR1 is GTSNPN and CDR2 SVGIG (reference sequence). V lost 6 bases and J lost 9, with 21 bases in between. The CDR3 is 14 amino acids. The CDR3 sequence is CACKSGTAAGPQHF. The CDR3, as DNA: TGTGCCTGCAAATCCGGGACCGCCGCCGGGCCCCAGCATTTT.